The clone carrying this TCR beta chain appeared once. The CDR3 length is 11 residues. Trimming stripped 5 bases from V and 7 bases from J, with 8 bases between. In germline, CDR1 is SEHNR, CDR2 FQNEAQ (reference sequence). This sample stems from a study of blood T cell repertoires in COVID-19. For the study at large: COVID-19 samples collected from the United States, Italy and Spain covered acute and convalescent phases.

Only in-frame clones appear in the TCRdb table, and some are missing; sequencing was by immunoSEQ multiplex PCR. The sample consists of about 37,000 clones, about 90% of them appearing once. The chain uses TRBV7-9 and TRBJ1-2; a possible D gene is TRBD1 (5 bases). The sequence was obtained from a woman at least 80 years old with acute or convalescent COVID-19. Material for sequencing was peripheral blood. CDR3 sequence (DNA): TGTGCCAGCAGCGGGGGACTTGGCTACACCTTC. The encoded protein is CASSGGLGYTF.